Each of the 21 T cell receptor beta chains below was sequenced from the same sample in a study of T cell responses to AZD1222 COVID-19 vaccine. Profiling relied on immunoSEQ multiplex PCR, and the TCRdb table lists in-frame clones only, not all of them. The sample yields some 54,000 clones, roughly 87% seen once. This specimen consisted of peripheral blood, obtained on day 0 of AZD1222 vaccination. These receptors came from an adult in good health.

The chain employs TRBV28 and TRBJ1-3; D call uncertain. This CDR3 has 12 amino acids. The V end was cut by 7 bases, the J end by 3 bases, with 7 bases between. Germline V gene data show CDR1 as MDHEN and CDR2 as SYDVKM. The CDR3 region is CASKSRGNTIYF. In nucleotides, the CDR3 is TGTGCCAGCAAATCTCGTGGAAACACCATATATTTT. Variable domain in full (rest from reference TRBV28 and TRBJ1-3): DVKVTQSSRYLVKRTGEKVFLECVQDMDHENMFWYRQDPGLGLRLIYFSYDVKMKEKGDIPEGYSVSREKKERFSLILESASTNQTSMYLCASKSRGNTIYFGEGSWLTVV.

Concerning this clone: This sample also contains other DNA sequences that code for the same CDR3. CDR3 loop: CASSLLGVSYNEQFF. The CDR3 DNA sequence: TGTGCCAGCAGCTTACTCGGGGTCTCCTACAATGAGCAGTTCTTC. The chain recombines TRBV7-2 with TRBJ2-1; D may be TRBD2 (5 bases). The CDR3 runs 15 residues. Trimming left V 2 bases short and J 0 bases short, with 8 bases between. Germline V lookup: CDR1 SGHTA, CDR2 FQGNSA. Using reference TRBV7-2 and TRBJ2-1 for the parts outside the CDR3, the full variable domain is GAGVSQSPSNKVTEKGKDVELRCDPISGHTALYWYRQSLGQGLEFLIYFQGNSAPDKSGLPSDRFSAERTGGSVSTLTIQRTQQEDSAVYLCASSLLGVSYNEQFFGPGTRLTVL.

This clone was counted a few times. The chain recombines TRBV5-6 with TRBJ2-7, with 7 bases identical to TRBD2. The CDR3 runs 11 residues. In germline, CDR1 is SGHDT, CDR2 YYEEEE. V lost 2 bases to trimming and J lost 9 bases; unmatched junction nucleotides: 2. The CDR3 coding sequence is TGTGCCAGCAGCTTTGGCGGGAGGCAGTACTTC. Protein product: CASSFGGRQYF. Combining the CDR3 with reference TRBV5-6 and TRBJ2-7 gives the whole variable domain DAGVTQSPTHLIKTRGQQVTLRCSPKSGHDTVSWYQQALGQGPQFIFQYYEEEERQRGNFPDRFSGHQFPNYSSELNVNALLLGDSALYLCASSFGGRQYFGPGTRLTVT.

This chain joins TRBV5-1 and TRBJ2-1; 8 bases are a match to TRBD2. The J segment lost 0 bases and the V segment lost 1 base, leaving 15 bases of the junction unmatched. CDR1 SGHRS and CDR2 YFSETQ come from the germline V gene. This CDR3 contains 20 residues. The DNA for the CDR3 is TGCGCCAGCAGCTTGCTTGGGCGGGGGGCCGACTTAAGCTCCTACAATGAGCAGTTCTTC. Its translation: CASSLLGRGADLSSYNEQFF.

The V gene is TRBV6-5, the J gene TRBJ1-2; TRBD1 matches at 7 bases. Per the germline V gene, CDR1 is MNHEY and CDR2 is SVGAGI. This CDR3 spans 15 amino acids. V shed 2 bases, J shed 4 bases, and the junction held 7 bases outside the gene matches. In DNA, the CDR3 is TGTGCCAGCAGTTACCAGGCCGACAGGGCCTATGGCTACACCTTC. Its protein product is CASSYQADRAYGYTF.

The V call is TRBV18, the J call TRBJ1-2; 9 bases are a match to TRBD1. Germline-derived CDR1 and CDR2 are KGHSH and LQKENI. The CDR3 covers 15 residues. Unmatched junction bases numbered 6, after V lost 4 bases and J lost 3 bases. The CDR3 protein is CASSLYRGRDYGYTF. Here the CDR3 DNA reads TGTGCCAGCTCACTATACAGGGGGCGCGACTATGGCTACACCTTC.

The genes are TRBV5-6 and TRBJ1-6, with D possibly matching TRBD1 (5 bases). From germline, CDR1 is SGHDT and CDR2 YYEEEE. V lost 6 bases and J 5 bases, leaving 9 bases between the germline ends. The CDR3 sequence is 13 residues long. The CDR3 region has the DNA TGTGCCAGCACCTCGGGGGATAATTCACCCCTCCACTTT. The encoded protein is CASTSGDNSPLHF.

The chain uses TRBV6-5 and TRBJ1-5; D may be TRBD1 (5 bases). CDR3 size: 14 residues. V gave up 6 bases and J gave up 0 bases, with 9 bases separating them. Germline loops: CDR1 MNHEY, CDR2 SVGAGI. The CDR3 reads CASSDSYSNQPQHF. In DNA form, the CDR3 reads TGTGCCAGCAGCGACAGCTATAGCAATCAGCCCCAGCATTTT.

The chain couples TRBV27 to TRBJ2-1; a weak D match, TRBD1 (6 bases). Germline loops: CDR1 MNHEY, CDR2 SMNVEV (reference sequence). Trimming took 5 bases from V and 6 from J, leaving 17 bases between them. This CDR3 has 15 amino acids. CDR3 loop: CASSTNRVRGNEQFF. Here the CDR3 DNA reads TGTGCCAGCAGTACGAACAGGGTTAGGGGCAATGAGCAGTTCTTC.

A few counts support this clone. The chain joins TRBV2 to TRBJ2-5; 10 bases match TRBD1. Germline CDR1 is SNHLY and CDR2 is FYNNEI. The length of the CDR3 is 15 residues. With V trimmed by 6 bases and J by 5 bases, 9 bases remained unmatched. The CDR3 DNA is TGTGCCAGCAGCGGGGACAGGGGAGAGTGGGAGACCCAGTACTTC. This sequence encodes CASSGDRGEWETQYF.

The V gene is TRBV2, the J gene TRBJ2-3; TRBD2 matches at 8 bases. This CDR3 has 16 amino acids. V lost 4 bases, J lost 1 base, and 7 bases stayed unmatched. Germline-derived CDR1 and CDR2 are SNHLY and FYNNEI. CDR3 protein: CASSAASGFGTDTQYF. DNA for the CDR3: TGTGCCAGCAGTGCGGCTAGCGGGTTCGGCACAGATACGCAGTATTTT.

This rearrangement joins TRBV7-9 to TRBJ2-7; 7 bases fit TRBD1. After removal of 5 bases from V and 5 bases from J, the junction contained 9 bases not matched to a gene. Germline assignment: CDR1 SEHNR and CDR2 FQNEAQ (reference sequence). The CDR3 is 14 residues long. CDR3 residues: CASSLRGGEDEQYF. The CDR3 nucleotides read TGTGCCAGCAGCCTTCGAGGGGGCGAAGACGAGCAGTACTTC.

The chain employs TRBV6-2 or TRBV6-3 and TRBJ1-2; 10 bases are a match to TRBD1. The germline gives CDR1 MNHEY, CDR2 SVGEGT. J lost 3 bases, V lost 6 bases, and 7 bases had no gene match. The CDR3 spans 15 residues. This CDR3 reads CASSARDRGDYGYTF. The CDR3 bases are TGTGCCAGCAGCGCCCGGGACAGGGGTGACTATGGCTACACCTTC.

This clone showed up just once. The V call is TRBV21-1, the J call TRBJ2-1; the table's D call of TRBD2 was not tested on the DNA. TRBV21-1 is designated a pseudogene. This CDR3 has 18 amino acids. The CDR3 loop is CASSPSKTSGGYYNEQFF. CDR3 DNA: TGTGCCAGCAGCCCTTCTAAGACTAGCGGGGGGTACTACAATGAGCAGTTCTTC.

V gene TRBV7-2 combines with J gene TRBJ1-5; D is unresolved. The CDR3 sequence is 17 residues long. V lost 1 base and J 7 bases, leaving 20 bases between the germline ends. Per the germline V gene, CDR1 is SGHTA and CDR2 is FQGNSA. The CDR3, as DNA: TGTGCCAGCAGCTTAGAATCCTTGTCCGGGCCCCTCCAGCCCCAGCATTTT. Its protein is CASSLESLSGPLQPQHF.

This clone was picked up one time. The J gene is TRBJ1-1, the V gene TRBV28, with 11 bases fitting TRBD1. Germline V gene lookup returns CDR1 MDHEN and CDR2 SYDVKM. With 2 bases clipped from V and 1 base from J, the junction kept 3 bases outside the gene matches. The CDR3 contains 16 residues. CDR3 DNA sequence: TGTGCCAGCAGTTTAGGACAGGGGGCAGGGAACACTGAAGCTTTCTTT. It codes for CASSLGQGAGNTEAFF.

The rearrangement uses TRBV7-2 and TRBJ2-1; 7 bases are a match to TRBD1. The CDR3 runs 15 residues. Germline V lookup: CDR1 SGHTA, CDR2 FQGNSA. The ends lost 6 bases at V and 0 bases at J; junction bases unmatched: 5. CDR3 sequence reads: CASRSRQGSYNEQFF. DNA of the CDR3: TGTGCCAGCAGAAGTAGACAGGGCTCCTACAATGAGCAGTTCTTC.

Here the CDR3 DNA reads TGTGCCAGTACCGGACAGCCCGTAAACTATGGCTACACCTTC. Encoded protein: CASTGQPVNYGYTF. The chain uses TRBV19 and TRBJ1-2; maybe TRBD1 (6 bases). Germline lookup yields CDR1 LNHDA and CDR2 SQIVND (reference sequence). The CDR3 has 14 residues. Trimming removed 7 bases at V and 2 bases at J, with 14 bases between.

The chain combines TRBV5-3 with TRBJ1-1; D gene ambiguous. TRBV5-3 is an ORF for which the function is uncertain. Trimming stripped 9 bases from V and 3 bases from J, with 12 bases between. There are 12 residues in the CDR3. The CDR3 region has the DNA TGTGCCACCTCGCAACAGTACACTGAAGCTTTCTTT. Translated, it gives CATSQQYTEAFF.

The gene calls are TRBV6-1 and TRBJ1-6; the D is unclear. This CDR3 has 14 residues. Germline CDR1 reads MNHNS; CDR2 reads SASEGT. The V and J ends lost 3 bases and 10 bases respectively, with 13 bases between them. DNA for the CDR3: TGTGCCAGCAGTGACGTCGATTACCTCTCACCCCTCCACTTT. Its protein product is CASSDVDYLSPLHF.

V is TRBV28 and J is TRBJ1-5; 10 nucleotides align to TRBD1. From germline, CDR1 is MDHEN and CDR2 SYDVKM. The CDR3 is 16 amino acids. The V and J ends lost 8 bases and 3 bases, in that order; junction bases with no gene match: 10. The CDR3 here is CASRFRGTGVNQPQHF. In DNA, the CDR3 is TGTGCCAGCCGCTTTCGTGGGACAGGGGTCAATCAGCCCCAGCATTTT. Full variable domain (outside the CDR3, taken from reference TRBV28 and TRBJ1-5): DVKVTQSSRYLVKRTGEKVFLECVQDMDHENMFWYRQDPGLGLRLIYFSYDVKMKEKGDIPEGYSVSREKKERFSLILESASTNQTSMYLCASRFRGTGVNQPQHFGDGTRLSIL.